The 30 T cell receptor beta chains below were found in one sample sequenced in a study of Graves' ophthalmopathy and Graves' hyperthyroidism. Researchers took RNA transcripts and amplified TCR beta CDR3 regions from them. An opening RT-PCR round employed HTBI primers and preceded a second-round multiplex PCR. In TCRdb, the multiplex PCR reads were re-called with MiXCR into one record per CDR3 protein. The table shows 400,000 or so distinct CDR3 sequences, with roughly 15% occurring only once. Input material: peripheral blood. These receptors were obtained from a woman younger than 35 with stable Graves' hyperthyroidism.

In its sample, this clonotype was seen a few times. The V gene is TRBV12-3 or TRBV12-4, the J gene TRBJ2-2; TRBD1 agrees at 7 bases. The CDR3 extends over 15 amino acids. After removal of 6 bases from V and 6 bases from J, the junction contained 10 bases not matched to a gene. CDR3 nucleotide sequence: TGTGCCAGCAGGGCTACAGGGGAAATCTCCGGGGAGCTGTTTTTT. It codes for CASRATGEISGELFF.

This clonotype was counted many times. The genes are TRBV6-2 or TRBV6-3 and TRBJ1-1; D unclear. The CDR3 contains 16 residues. Germline V gene sequence: CDR1 MNHEY, CDR2 SVGEGT. Trimming took 7 bases from V and 0 from J, leaving 18 bases between them. This chain's CDR3 is CASTPPFAGMNTEAFF. Here the CDR3 DNA reads TGTGCCAGCACCCCCCCCTTCGCAGGAATGAACACTGAAGCTTTCTTT.

This clonotype was counted between two and nine times. The V gene is TRBV12-3 or TRBV12-4, the J gene TRBJ2-3, with a tentative D call TRBD2 (6 bases). This CDR3 comprises 15 residues. The V gene lost 3 bases and the J gene lost 6 bases, with 16 bases spanning the gap. The CDR3 bases are TGTGCCAGCAGTTTGGGGTGGGGGGAAACCGATACGCAGTATTTT. Translated: CASSLGWGETDTQYF.

Ten or more counts support this clonotype. The rearrangement uses TRBV24-1 and TRBJ2-5, with TRBD2 as a possible D gene (6 bases). The V and J ends lost 5 bases and 5 bases respectively, with 14 bases between them. Looked up from germline, CDR1 is KGHDR and CDR2 is SFDVKD. The CDR3 is 14 residues long. The CDR3 is CATSVRREVETQYF. For the CDR3, the DNA is TGTGCCACCAGTGTACGGCGGGAAGTGGAGACCCAGTACTTC.

The chain couples TRBV28 to TRBJ1-2; TRBD1 matches at 7 bases. Germline V gene lookup returns CDR1 MDHEN and CDR2 SYDVKM. The V segment lost 3 bases and the J segment 3 bases; nucleotides outside the gene matches: 10. The CDR3 length is 16 residues. CDR3 sequence reads: CASSFLPGQSYYGYTF. In DNA, the CDR3 is TGTGCCAGCAGTTTTTTACCGGGACAGTCCTACTATGGCTACACCTTC.

This clonotype was counted ten times or more. This rearrangement joins TRBV4-2 to TRBJ2-5; 7 bases align to TRBD1. Germline trimming cut 3 bases from V and 5 bases from J; bases unmatched to any gene: 15. The V gene's germline CDR1 is LGHNA and CDR2 YNFKEQ. This CDR3 is 17 amino acids long. CDR3 nucleotide sequence: TGTGCCAGCAGCCAGATGGGAACGGGCAGGGGGTCGGAGACCCAGTACTTC. Its translation is CASSQMGTGRGSETQYF.

Many counts were recorded for this clonotype. V usage is TRBV28 and J usage is TRBJ1-2, with D possibly TRBD1 on 6 matching bases. The length of the CDR3 is 12 residues. V was clipped by 7 bases and J by 8 bases, with 14 bases between them. In germline, CDR1 is MDHEN, CDR2 SYDVKM. The CDR3 protein is CASISGARGYTF. Here the CDR3 DNA reads TGTGCCAGCATCTCAGGGGCGAGGGGCTACACCTTC.

This sequence joins TRBV2 and TRBJ2-2, with a weak D call TRBD2 (6 bases). Trimming left V 4 bases short and J 6 bases short, with 12 bases between. The CDR3 consists of 14 residues. Germline values: CDR1 SNHLY, CDR2 FYNNEI. CDR3 sequence reads: CASSGSGVAGELFF. The CDR3, as DNA: TGTGCCAGCAGTGGGTCGGGGGTAGCCGGGGAGCTGTTTTTT. Full variable domain (rest looked up from reference TRBV2 and TRBJ2-2): EPEVTQTPSHQVTQMGQEVILRCVPISNHLYFYWYRQILGQKVEFLVSFYNNEISEKSEIFDDQFSVERPDGSNFTLKIRSTKLEDSAMYFCASSGSGVAGELFFGEGSRLTVL.

This clonotype was counted ten times or more. The chain has TRBV19 and TRBJ1-5; weak D call: TRBD1 (5 bases). Trimming stripped 3 bases from V and 3 bases from J, with 15 bases between. CDR3 length: 16 amino acids. Germline loops: CDR1 LNHDA, CDR2 SQIVND (reference sequence). CDR3 nucleotide sequence: TGTGCCAGTAGTATTAGAGGGGAAGGGGTCAATCAGCCCCAGCATTTT. Translating gives CASSIRGEGVNQPQHF. Full variable domain (outside the CDR3, taken from reference TRBV19 and TRBJ1-5): DGGITQSPKYLFRKEGQNVTLSCEQNLNHDAMYWYRQDPGQGLRLIYYSQIVNDFQKGDIAEGYSVSREKKESFPLTVTSAQKNPTAFYLCASSIRGEGVNQPQHFGDGTRLSIL.

This clonotype was seen at least ten times. The chain links TRBV29-1 to TRBJ2-5, with D perhaps given as TRBD1 or TRBD2 (5 bases each). Germline CDR1 reads SQVTM; CDR2 reads ANQGSEA. V lost 1 base, J lost 1 base, and 16 bases lay in between. The CDR3 runs 16 residues. CDR3 amino acids: CSVEGGVGRTQETQYF. The CDR3 DNA reads TGCAGCGTTGAAGGTGGCGTGGGACGGACCCAAGAGACCCAGTACTTC.

In this sample, this clonotype turned up many times. This rearrangement joins TRBV6-1 to TRBJ1-1; D remains ambiguous. From germline, CDR1 is MNHNS and CDR2 SASEGT. This CDR3 is 14 amino acids long. Deletions cut 2 bases from V and 1 base from J, with 8 bases between. The CDR3 DNA reads as TGTGCCAGCAGTGAACGGCCGGCGAACACTGAAGCTTTCTTT. It specifies CASSERPANTEAFF.

This clonotype was seen ten or more times. The chain links TRBV30 to TRBJ1-1; D ambiguous. The CDR3 covers 13 residues. V lost 0 bases and J 11 bases, leaving 16 bases between the germline ends. The germline gives CDR1 GTSNPN, CDR2 SVGIG (reference sequence). This CDR3 reads CAWSVPVLGMAFF. CDR3 nucleotides: TGTGCCTGGAGTGTACCAGTTCTGGGGATGGCTTTCTTT.

Remarks on this clonotype: This may stem from a read error, because a much larger clone lies one nucleotide away. The V call is TRBV6-5, the J call TRBJ1-6; no reliable D call. Germline V gene lookup returns CDR1 MNHEY and CDR2 SVGAGI. CDR3 length: 16 residues. The DNA for the CDR3 is TGTGCCAGCAGTTACTCCCTAGGGAACGTGAATTCACACCTCCACTTT. This encodes CASSYSLGNVNSHLHF.

This clonotype was recorded many times. The chain uses TRBV6-4 and TRBJ1-6; 8 nucleotides align to TRBD1. Trimming cost V 0 bases and J 9 bases; bases outside gene matches: 1. This CDR3 comprises 14 residues. Germline-derived CDR1 and CDR2 are MRHNA and SNTAGT. CDR3 residues: CASSDSGTGSPLHF. The CDR3 DNA follows: TGTGCCAGCAGTGACTCCGGGACAGGTTCACCCCTCCACTTT.

This clonotype was observed many times. This rearrangement joins TRBV6-1 to TRBJ2-7; the match to TRBD1 covers 12 bases. The CDR3 has 13 amino acids. V shed 8 bases and J 7 bases; nucleotides not matched to a gene: 6. Germline loops: CDR1 MNHNS, CDR2 SASEGT. This CDR3 is CASGGQGAGEQYF. The DNA of the CDR3 is TGTGCCAGCGGGGGACAGGGGGCGGGGGAGCAGTACTTC.

At least ten counts were recorded for this clonotype. The V gene is TRBV6-1, the J gene TRBJ1-2; possible D gene TRBD1, 5 bases. Germline V gene lookup returns CDR1 MNHNS and CDR2 SASEGT. The CDR3 is 12 amino acids. The V end lost 11 bases, the J end lost 4 bases, and 14 bases lay between the germline ends. CDR3 protein: CAARTQTYGYTF. DNA of the CDR3: TGTGCCGCCCGGACACAGACCTATGGCTACACCTTC.

The chain carries TRBV12-3 or TRBV12-4 and TRBJ2-3; D not certain. Deletions cut 5 bases from V and 0 bases from J, with 9 bases between. CDR3 length equals 14 residues. CDR3: CASSQIRSTDTQYF. CDR3 DNA: TGTGCCAGCAGTCAAATACGGAGCACAGATACGCAGTATTTT.

This clonotype showed up many times. This chain connects TRBV12-3 or TRBV12-4 to TRBJ2-5; D possibly matches TRBD1 or TRBD2 (5 bases each). V shed 2 bases and J shed 4 bases, with 8 bases lying between them. The CDR3 is 13 amino acids. The CDR3, as DNA: TGTGCCAGCAGTTTATCAGGGACAGAGACCCAGTACTTC. Protein sequence: CASSLSGTETQYF.

This clonotype was seen many times. The chain uses TRBV20-1 and TRBJ1-2; D gene ambiguous. Germline CDR1 reads DFQATT; CDR2 reads SNEGSKA (reference sequence). V was shortened by 2 bases and J by 4 bases, with 5 bases between the two germline ends. The CDR3 sequence is 11 residues long. In DNA, the CDR3 is TGCAGTGCTAGATCCCCCTATGGCTACACCTTC. This encodes CSARSPYGYTF.

At least ten counts were recorded for this clonotype. The chain recombines TRBV6-1 with TRBJ2-2; D is possibly TRBD1 or TRBD2 (7 bases each). Germline-derived CDR1 and CDR2 are MNHNS and SASEGT. The CDR3 is made up of 16 amino acids. Trimming shortened V by 6 bases and J by 5 bases, and 19 bases separated the two germline ends. As DNA, the CDR3 is TGTGCCAGCAGGAAGATACAGGGGAGGGGTACCGGGGAGCTGTTTTTT. It is translated as CASRKIQGRGTGELFF.

This clonotype was picked up a small number of times. This chain joins TRBV10-3 and TRBJ2-4; the match to TRBD1 covers 12 bases. After removal of 3 bases from V and 3 bases from J, the junction contained 6 bases not matched to a gene. The CDR3 length is 17 residues. Germline V lookup: CDR1 ENHRY, CDR2 SYGVKD. The CDR3 spells CAISDPGTGGGKNIQYF. The CDR3 nucleotides are TGTGCCATCAGTGATCCTGGGACAGGGGGCGGCAAAAACATTCAGTACTTC.

This clonotype was seen repeatedly, ten times or more. The CDR3 loop reads CASSLYGQGAEQYF. Written as DNA, the CDR3 is TGTGCCAGCAGTTTATATGGACAGGGGGCCGAGCAGTACTTC. This chain joins TRBV27 and TRBJ2-7; 11 bases line up with TRBD1. V lost 1 base and J lost 6; bases outside the gene matches: 2. The CDR3 contains 14 residues. The germline V gene encodes CDR1 MNHEY and CDR2 SMNVEV (reference sequence).

This clonotype was recorded many times. This chain joins TRBV5-1 and TRBJ2-5; tentatively, D is TRBD1 or TRBD2 (5 bases each). Germline-derived CDR1 and CDR2 are SGHRS and YFSETQ. This CDR3 has 16 amino acids. Trimming pared 4 bases from V and 5 bases from J, leaving 21 bases between. CDR3 nucleotides: TGCGCCAGCAGCCTTGGGGGTCGGGGAGCCGGGGAGACCCAGTACTTC. As protein: CASSLGGRGAGETQYF.

The chain carries TRBV20-1 and TRBJ2-2; 9 bases are shared with TRBD1. Germline loops: CDR1 DFQATT, CDR2 SNEGSKA (reference sequence). With 3 bases clipped from V and 4 bases from J, the junction kept 3 bases outside the gene matches. This CDR3 contains 14 residues. For the CDR3, the DNA is TGCAGTGCTAGTGACAGGGGGGTCACCGGGGAGCTGTTTTTT. This gives the protein CSASDRGVTGELFF.

This clonotype was observed many times. The V call is TRBV12-3 or TRBV12-4, the J call TRBJ2-7; 11 positions match TRBD1. V was pared by 5 bases and J by 0 bases, with 3 bases of the junction left unmatched. The CDR3 is 15 residues long. CDR3 region: CASSGTGGYSYEQYF. CDR3 DNA sequence: TGTGCCAGCAGTGGGACAGGGGGATACTCCTACGAGCAGTACTTC.

This clonotype was recorded at least ten times. The chain is built from TRBV7-2 and TRBJ2-7; D unclear. V lost 2 bases and J 7 bases, leaving 6 bases between the germline ends. Germline V CDR1 and CDR2: SGHTA, FQGNSA. The CDR3 is 11 residues long. CDR3 bases: TGTGCCAGCAGCTTAATGATGGAGCAGTACTTC. It codes for CASSLMMEQYF. The full variable domain, its missing parts supplied by reference TRBV7-2 and TRBJ2-7, is GAGVSQSPSNKVTEKGKDVELRCDPISGHTALYWYRQSLGQGLEFLIYFQGNSAPDKSGLPSDRFSAERTGGSVSTLTIQRTQQEDSAVYLCASSLMMEQYFGPGTRLTVT.

This clonotype was found many times. The rearrangement uses TRBV7-2 and TRBJ2-2; D not resolved. Per germline, CDR1 SGHTA and CDR2 FQGNSA. The CDR3 extends over 14 amino acids. V was cut by 5 bases and J by 4 bases, with 11 bases left in between. The CDR3 here is CASSPYQVTGELFF. The CDR3 nucleotides are TGTGCCAGCAGCCCATACCAGGTCACCGGGGAGCTGTTTTTT.

The gene calls are TRBV14 and TRBJ2-7; D not resolved. The CDR3 consists of 11 residues. The germline CDR1 and CDR2 sequences are SGHDN and FVKESK. The germline V and J ends were trimmed by 1 base and 6 bases, with 4 bases remaining between them. CDR3 nucleotide sequence: TGTGCCAGCAGCCAAGCCGTCGAGCAGTACTTC. It is translated as CASSQAVEQYF.

This clonotype appeared many times. The chain has TRBV6-1 and TRBJ1-3, with unresolved D. Germline CDR1 and CDR2: MNHNS and SASEGT. Trimming removed 4 bases from V and 2 bases from J, with 15 bases in between. The CDR3 runs 16 residues. CDR3 amino acids: CASSGRRSLTGNTIYF. CDR3 bases: TGTGCCAGCAGTGGCCGGAGATCCCTAACTGGAAACACCATATATTTT.

This clonotype was seen many times. The chain uses TRBV20-1 and TRBJ2-6, with D tentatively TRBD1 (6 bases). The V gene's germline CDR1 is DFQATT and CDR2 SNEGSKA (reference sequence). The V end lost 5 bases, the J end lost 0 bases, and 14 bases lay between the germline ends. The CDR3 has 16 residues. The DNA for the CDR3 is TGCAGTGCTCAAGGGCAGGGGAGCTCTGGGGCCAACGTCCTGACTTTC. The encoded protein is CSAQGQGSSGANVLTF.